These T cell receptor beta chains were read from a single sample in a study of blood T cell repertoires in COVID-19. Data came from immunoSEQ multiplex PCR; TCRdb stores just in-frame clones and leaves some out. Found here are under 300,000 clones, roughly 80% of them singletons; the top ten hold 3.4%. Sequences were obtained from peripheral blood. The receptors derive from a woman younger than 35 with acute or convalescent COVID-19. CDR3s include the opening cysteine and the closing phenylalanine or tryptophan. Fields, in order: V gene, J gene, D gene, clone size, CDR3 protein, CDR3 DNA. D genes are given only for firm matches. Clone size is shown for a subset of rows, as once, few, many or a class of expanded clone.

v_call: TRBV9
j_call: TRBJ2-3
d_call: TRBD2
clone_size: -
cdr3_aa: CASSVAGGGTDTQYF
cdr3_nt: TGTGCCAGCAGCGTAGCGGGGGGGGGTACAGATACGCAGTATTTT

v_call: TRBV10-3
j_call: TRBJ2-7
d_call: -
clone_size: -
cdr3_aa: CAISDRGYEQYF
cdr3_nt: TGTGCCATCAGTGACCGGGGATACGAGCAGTACTTC

v_call: TRBV29-1
j_call: TRBJ1-1
d_call: TRBD1
clone_size: once
cdr3_aa: CSILKPPGGTEAFF
cdr3_nt: TGCAGCATTTTAAAGCCCCCAGGGGGAACTGAAGCTTTCTTT

v_call: TRBV25-1
j_call: TRBJ1-1
d_call: -
clone_size: -
cdr3_aa: CASSELTGQFCEAFF
cdr3_nt: TGTGCCAGCAGTGAATTGACCGGACAGTTCTGCGAAGCTTTCTTT

v_call: TRBV11-1
j_call: TRBJ1-1
d_call: TRBD1
clone_size: -
cdr3_aa: CASSLAPGGTEAFF
cdr3_nt: TGTGCCAGCAGCTTAGCCCCAGGGGGCACTGAAGCTTTCTTT

v_call: TRBV6-4
j_call: TRBJ2-3
d_call: -
clone_size: -
cdr3_aa: CASSLHLETGTDTQYF
cdr3_nt: TGTGCCAGCAGCCTCCACCTAGAAACGGGGACAGATACGCAGTATTTT

v_call: TRBV6-6
j_call: TRBJ2-7
d_call: -
clone_size: few
cdr3_aa: CASSSHKRVYEQYF
cdr3_nt: TGTGCCAGCAGTTCCCATAAGAGGGTCTACGAGCAGTACTTC

v_call: TRBV5-1
j_call: TRBJ2-6
d_call: TRBD1
clone_size: -
cdr3_aa: CASSLSRQGASGANVLTF
cdr3_nt: TGCGCCAGCAGCTTGAGTCGTCAGGGGGCGTCCGGGGCCAACGTCCTGACTTTC

v_call: TRBV6-6
j_call: TRBJ2-6
d_call: -
clone_size: -
cdr3_aa: CASSLQGSGANVLTF
cdr3_nt: TGTGCCAGCAGTTTACAGGGATCTGGGGCCAACGTCCTGACTTTC

v_call: TRBV2
j_call: TRBJ2-3
d_call: TRBD2
clone_size: -
cdr3_aa: CASSWISVPGGDTQYF
cdr3_nt: TGTGCCAGCAGTTGGATAAGCGTCCCGGGGGGAGATACGCAGTATTTT

v_call: TRBV9
j_call: TRBJ2-1
d_call: -
clone_size: once
cdr3_aa: CASSVEVSETYNEQFF
cdr3_nt: TGTGCCAGCAGCGTAGAAGTTAGCGAAACCTACAATGAGCAGTTCTTC

v_call: TRBV30
j_call: TRBJ1-1
d_call: -
clone_size: -
cdr3_aa: CAWTPDRLNTEAFF
cdr3_nt: TGTGCCTGGACCCCAGACAGACTCAACACTGAAGCTTTCTTT

v_call: TRBV4-3
j_call: TRBJ1-1
d_call: -
clone_size: -
cdr3_aa: CASSQEGKADTEAFF
cdr3_nt: TGCGCCAGCAGCCAAGAAGGCAAGGCGGACACTGAAGCTTTCTTT

v_call: TRBV15
j_call: TRBJ1-1
d_call: -
clone_size: -
cdr3_aa: CATSRTNEAFF
cdr3_nt: TGTGCCACCAGCAGAACAAATGAAGCTTTCTTT